This TCR beta chain was sequenced during a study of brain T cells in children with intractable seizures. The method was immunoSEQ multiplex PCR; TCRdb's version includes in-frame clones alone and lacks a portion of them. This sample yields 340,000 or so clones, of which over 90% are seen a single time; 5.7% belongs to the top ten. The time point was: blood from clinic visit 5 months post-surgery; TSC patient then seizure free. This TCR came from a boy in the first two years of life with tuberous sclerosis and intractable seizures. Here the sequenced sample was peripheral blood, taken approximately 5 months after surgery.

The CDR3 region is CASSRTLRPGELFF. The CDR3 coding sequence is TGTGCCAGCAGTCGTACCCTGAGGCCCGGGGAGCTGTTTTTT. The rearrangement links TRBV28 to TRBJ2-2; no clear D. V was pared by 5 bases and J by 6 bases, with 13 bases between. This CDR3 is built from 14 residues. In germline, CDR1 is MDHEN, CDR2 SYDVKM.